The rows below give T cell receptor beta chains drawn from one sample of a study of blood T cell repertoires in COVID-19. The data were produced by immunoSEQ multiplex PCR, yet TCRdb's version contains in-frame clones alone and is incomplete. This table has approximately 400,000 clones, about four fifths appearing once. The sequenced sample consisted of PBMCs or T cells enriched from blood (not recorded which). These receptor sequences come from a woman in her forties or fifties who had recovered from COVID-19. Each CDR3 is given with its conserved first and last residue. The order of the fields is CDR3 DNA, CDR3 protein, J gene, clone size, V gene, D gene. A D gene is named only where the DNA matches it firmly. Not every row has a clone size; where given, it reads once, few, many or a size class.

TGTGCCAGCAGCATGGACAGGGGATTCTATGGCTACACCTTC CASSMDRGFYGYTF TRBJ1-2 NA TRBV5-8 TRBD1
TGCGCCAGCAGCCAACTGCTAGCGGGAGTTACCGGGGAGCTGTTTTTT CASSQLLAGVTGELFF TRBJ2-2 NA TRBV4-1 TRBD2
TGTGCCAGCACCCCAGCGGTTCTATCCTACAATGAGCAGTTCTTC CASTPAVLSYNEQFF TRBJ2-1 NA TRBV9 NA
TGTGCCTGGACAGTTGGAAACACCATATATTTT CAWTVGNTIYF TRBJ1-3 NA TRBV30 NA
TGTGCCATCAGCCCGAGGACAGATAATCAGCCCCAGCATTTT CAISPRTDNQPQHF TRBJ1-5 NA TRBV10-3 NA
TGTGCCAGCAGCCCGCAAACAGGGCGCTACTATGGCTACACCTTC CASSPQTGRYYGYTF TRBJ1-2 NA TRBV5-5 NA
TGTGCCAGCAGTTATACCACCACAGGATATAGCAATCAGCCCCAGCATTTT CASSYTTTGYSNQPQHF TRBJ1-5 NA TRBV6-2/TRBV6-3 NA
TGTGCCAGCACCTTCCGAGGTTCTAGCAATCAGCCCCAGCATTTT CASTFRGSSNQPQHF TRBJ1-5 NA TRBV5-6 NA
TGCAGCGTTGTAGGGGATTCGAACACTGAAGCTTTCTTT CSVVGDSNTEAFF TRBJ1-1 NA TRBV29-1 NA
TGTGCCAGTAGTCTCAGGGTAAATGCCTATAATTCACCCCTCCACTTT CASSLRVNAYNSPLHF TRBJ1-6 NA TRBV19 NA
TGTGCCAGCTCAAAGAGGGAGGGGAACACTGAAGCTTTCTTT CASSKREGNTEAFF TRBJ1-1 few TRBV18 NA
TGTGCCAGCACAGGGCCGGAGAGAGGCTACACCTTC CASTGPERGYTF TRBJ1-2 NA TRBV18 NA
TGTGCCAGCAGCTTATCAGCGGTGGGTGGCTATGGCTACACCTTC CASSLSAVGGYGYTF TRBJ1-2 NA TRBV7-9 NA
TGTGCCAGTAGGCGCCGGGACAGGGAGAAGAATGGCTACACCTTC CASRRRDREKNGYTF TRBJ1-2 NA TRBV19 TRBD1
TGTGCCAGTAGTGCGCGTCACGACTATGGCTACACCTTC CASSARHDYGYTF TRBJ1-2 NA TRBV19 NA
TGTGCCAGCAGCCCCCCGGGGGGGGACACTGAAGCTTTCTTT CASSPPGGDTEAFF TRBJ1-1 NA TRBV6-2/TRBV6-3 NA
TGTGCCAGTAGTAGTGAGTCGACAGGGCCTCGGGGCACTGAAGCTTTCTTT CASSSESTGPRGTEAFF TRBJ1-1 NA TRBV19 TRBD1
TGCAGCGTTGAACTCAGCGGCGGCACAGATACGCAGTATTTT CSVELSGGTDTQYF TRBJ2-3 NA TRBV29-1 NA
TGTGCCTGGAGTAGGTGGGGCTCTGGAGCTAATGAAAAACTGTTTTTT CAWSRWGSGANEKLFF TRBJ1-4 NA TRBV30 NA
TGTGCCAGTAGTATCCAAGCTCGCGACAATCAGCCCCAGCATTTT CASSIQARDNQPQHF TRBJ1-5 NA TRBV19 NA
TGTGCCAGTTCCGGGACAGGAGACTACGAGCAGTACTTC CASSGTGDYEQYF TRBJ2-7 NA TRBV12-3/TRBV12-4 TRBD1
TGTGCCAGCAGCCAAATCTCCTTAAACAGGGCTGGCACTGAAGCTTTCTTT CASSQISLNRAGTEAFF TRBJ1-1 NA TRBV3-1/TRBV3-2 NA
TGTGCCAGCAGTTACCCCAAGCGGGACGGGGAGCTGTTTTTT CASSYPKRDGELFF TRBJ2-2 NA TRBV6-2/TRBV6-3 TRBD2
TGTGCCAGTAGTGTCCGACAGGGGGACATCGCGAACTATGGCTACACCTTC CASSVRQGDIANYGYTF TRBJ1-2 NA TRBV19 TRBD1
TGTGCCAGCAGCTTGTTGGGGGACAGAGCCTACAATGAGCAGTTCTTC CASSLLGDRAYNEQFF TRBJ2-1 NA TRBV7-3 TRBD1
TGTGCCAGCAGCGAACAGGGGGGGCGTGAAAAACTGTTTTTT CASSEQGGREKLFF TRBJ1-4 NA TRBV9 TRBD1
TGTGCCAGCAGCTTGGCCGGAAACACCATATATTTT CASSLAGNTIYF TRBJ1-3 NA TRBV7-2 NA
TGTGCCAGCAGCCCCCCTACGATCACCGGGGAGCTGTTTTTT CASSPPTITGELFF TRBJ2-2 NA TRBV4-2 NA
TGCGCCAGCAGCCAAGAGTCCAGGGCGGATTCACCCCTCCACTTT CASSQESRADSPLHF TRBJ1-6 NA TRBV4-1 NA
TGTGCCAGCAGCTTAGGGTCTAGCGGGGGCTACAATGAGCAGTTCTTC CASSLGSSGGYNEQFF TRBJ2-1 NA TRBV7-2 TRBD2
TGCGCCAGCAGCTTTGGGGACAGGACCTACGAGCAGTACTTC CASSFGDRTYEQYF TRBJ2-7 NA TRBV5-1 TRBD1
TGTGCCAGCAGCCGGGCGGACGGGGACAATCAGCCCCAGCATTTT CASSRADGDNQPQHF TRBJ1-5 NA TRBV4-2 NA
TGCAGTGCACAAATAGGAAACACCATATATTTT CSAQIGNTIYF TRBJ1-3 NA TRBV20-1 NA
TGTGCCAGCTCACCACCGACGTCGGGAGTGTCTGGAAACACCATATATTTT CASSPPTSGVSGNTIYF TRBJ1-3 NA TRBV18 NA
TGCAGCGTTGGAGTCCTAGCGGGATGGAGGGATCTCACAGATACGCAGTATTTT CSVGVLAGWRDLTDTQYF TRBJ2-3 NA TRBV29-1 TRBD2
TGTGCCAGCAGCAAAAGAGATCAGCCCCAGCATTTT CASSKRDQPQHF TRBJ1-5 NA TRBV7-2 NA
TGTGCCAGTAGACGGGACAGCCTTAATGAAAAACTGTTTTTT CASRRDSLNEKLFF TRBJ1-4 NA TRBV19 TRBD1
TGTGCCAGTAGTACCGGGGGGGGTGCAGATACGCAGTATTTT CASSTGGGADTQYF TRBJ2-3 NA TRBV19 TRBD2
TGTGCCAGCAGAACTCAGGGGGCCTATGGCTACACCTTC CASRTQGAYGYTF TRBJ1-2 NA TRBV2 TRBD1
TGTGCCAGTAGTCTCTATACAGGGATGGCCCAGCCCCAGCATTTT CASSLYTGMAQPQHF TRBJ1-5 few TRBV19 NA
TGTGCCAGCAGCTCAAGGGGGCTGGATACGCAGTATTTT CASSSRGLDTQYF TRBJ2-3 NA TRBV5-6 TRBD1
TGTGCCAGCAGTGAAGCCGCAGGCCGCTGGGCAGCTTTCTTT CASSEAAGRWAAFF TRBJ1-1 NA TRBV6-1 NA
TGTGCCAGCAGCCCAACGAACACCGGGGAGCTGTTTTTT CASSPTNTGELFF TRBJ2-2 NA TRBV7-9 NA
TGTGCCAGCGGCCCGCCTTGGGGGGACACCATATATTTT CASGPPWGDTIYF TRBJ1-3 few TRBV27 NA
TGTGCCAGCAGTCGACTAGCGGAGTACTACGAGCAGTACTTC CASSRLAEYYEQYF TRBJ2-7 NA TRBV6-5 TRBD2
TGTGCCACCAGCAGAGATAGACAGGGGATCAATCAGCCCCAGCATTTT CATSRDRQGINQPQHF TRBJ1-5 NA TRBV15 TRBD1
TGTGCCAGCAGCTGGGACAGGGGGTTTGGCTACACCTTC CASSWDRGFGYTF TRBJ1-2 few TRBV7-2 TRBD1
TGTGCCAGCAGCTCACTGACAGGGTACTCATACGAGCAGTACTTC CASSSLTGYSYEQYF TRBJ2-7 NA TRBV7-3 TRBD1
TGTGCCAGCAGCCCGACAGGGGTGAATGAAAAACTGTTTTTT CASSPTGVNEKLFF TRBJ1-4 NA TRBV7-9 TRBD1
TGTGCCAGTAGTATAGATTCGGGGGGAGTACAGCCCCAGCATTTT CASSIDSGGVQPQHF TRBJ1-5 NA TRBV19 NA
TGCGCCAGCAGCTTAGCGACAGACTACAATGAGCAGTTCTTC CASSLATDYNEQFF TRBJ2-1 NA TRBV5-1 NA
TGTGCCAGCGGCACGGGACTAGCGTACTACGAGCAGTACTTC CASGTGLAYYEQYF TRBJ2-7 NA TRBV27 TRBD2
TGTGCCAGCTCAGGGACTAGGATTTACGAGCAGTACTTC CASSGTRIYEQYF TRBJ2-7 NA TRBV18 TRBD2
TGTGCTAGTGGTTTGGCCCCCGAGGCAGAGCAGTACTTC CASGLAPEAEQYF TRBJ2-7 many TRBV12-5 NA
TGTGCCAGCTCCGAAACTGGGCCCAAAAACATTCAGTACTTC CASSETGPKNIQYF TRBJ2-4 NA TRBV5-6 NA
TGCGCCAGCAGCTTGTCCAGGGGCACTGAAGCTTTCTTT CASSLSRGTEAFF TRBJ1-1 NA TRBV5-1 NA
TGTGCCAGCTCACTCGCACAGGGATCGGACACTGAAGCTTTCTTT CASSLAQGSDTEAFF TRBJ1-1 few TRBV18 NA
TGCAGCGCCGCTTGGTCTAGCGGGGTCACAGATACGCAGTATTTT CSAAWSSGVTDTQYF TRBJ2-3 NA TRBV29-1 TRBD2
TGTGCCAGCAGTGGTATGGGACAGAGTAACTATGGCTACACCTTC CASSGMGQSNYGYTF TRBJ1-2 few TRBV2 TRBD1